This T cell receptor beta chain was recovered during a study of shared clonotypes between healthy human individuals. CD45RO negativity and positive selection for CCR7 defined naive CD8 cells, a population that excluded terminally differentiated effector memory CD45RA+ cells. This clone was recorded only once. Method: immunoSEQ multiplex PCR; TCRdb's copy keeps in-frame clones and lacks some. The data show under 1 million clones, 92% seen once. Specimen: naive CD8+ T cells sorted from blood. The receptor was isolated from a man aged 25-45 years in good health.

The CDR3 sequence is CASSSGGGYYGYTF. The CDR3 DNA reads as TGTGCCAGCAGCTCTGGAGGAGGGTACTATGGCTACACCTTC. This chain joins TRBV5-4 and TRBJ1-2, with D hard to call. Trimming cost V 3 bases and J 3 bases, with 12 bases left between them. Germline-derived CDR1 and CDR2 are SGHNT and YYREEE (reference sequence). CDR3 length: 14 residues.